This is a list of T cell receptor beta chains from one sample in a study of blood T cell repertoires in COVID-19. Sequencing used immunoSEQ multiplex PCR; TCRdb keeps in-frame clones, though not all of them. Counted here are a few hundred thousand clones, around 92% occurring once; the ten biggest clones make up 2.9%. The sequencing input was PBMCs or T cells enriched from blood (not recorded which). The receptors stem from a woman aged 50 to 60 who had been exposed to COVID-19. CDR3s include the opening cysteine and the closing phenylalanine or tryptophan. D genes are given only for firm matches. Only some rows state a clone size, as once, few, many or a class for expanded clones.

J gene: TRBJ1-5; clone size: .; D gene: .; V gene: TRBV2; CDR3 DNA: TGTGCCAGCAGTGGCAGCGGCGGTCGATCCCAGCATTTT; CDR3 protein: CASSGSGGRSQHF
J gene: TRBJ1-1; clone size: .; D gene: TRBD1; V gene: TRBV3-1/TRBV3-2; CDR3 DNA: TGTGCCAGCAGGCAACGACAGGGCGAAGCTTTCTTT; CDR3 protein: CASRQRQGEAFF
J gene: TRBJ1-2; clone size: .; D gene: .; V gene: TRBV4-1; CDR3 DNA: TGCGCCAGCAGCCAAGGGAGAGGGGGTGGCTACACCTTC; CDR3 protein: CASSQGRGGGYTF
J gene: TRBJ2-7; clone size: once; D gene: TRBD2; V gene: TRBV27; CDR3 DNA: TGTGCCAGCAAAGGTAACCCTTATAAAGCGGGGAACTACGAGCAGTACTTC; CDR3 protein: CASKGNPYKAGNYEQYF
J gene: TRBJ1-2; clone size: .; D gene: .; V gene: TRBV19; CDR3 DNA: TGTGCCAGTAGTATAGGACAGCATAACTATGGCTACACCTTC; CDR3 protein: CASSIGQHNYGYTF
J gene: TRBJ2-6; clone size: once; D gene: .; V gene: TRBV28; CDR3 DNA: TGTGCCAGCAGTCCGCATAACAGGTACCTCAGCTGGGCCAACGTCCTGACTTTC; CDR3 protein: CASSPHNRYLSWANVLTF
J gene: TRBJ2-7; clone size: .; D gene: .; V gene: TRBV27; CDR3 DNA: TGTGCCAGCAGTTTACAACAGACCTACGAGCAGTACTTC; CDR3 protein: CASSLQQTYEQYF
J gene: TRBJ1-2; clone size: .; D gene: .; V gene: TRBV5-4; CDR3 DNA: TGTGCCAGCAGCTTGGATAGGGGCGATCACTATGGCTACACCTTC; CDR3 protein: CASSLDRGDHYGYTF
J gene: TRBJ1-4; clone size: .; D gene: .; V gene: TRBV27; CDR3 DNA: TGTGCCAGCAGTTTACTAGGGGCGAATCGTCCCATTAATGAAAAACTGTTTTTT; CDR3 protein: CASSLLGANRPINEKLFF
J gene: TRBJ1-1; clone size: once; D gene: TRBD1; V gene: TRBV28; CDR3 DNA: TGTGCCAGCACCCTATCAGTAGGACAGGGCAGTGGGACTGAAGCTTTCTTT; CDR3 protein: CASTLSVGQGSGTEAFF
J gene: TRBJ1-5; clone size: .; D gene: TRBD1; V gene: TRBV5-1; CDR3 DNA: TGCGCCAGCAGCTTGGGACAGGGGCCTTATAGCAATCAGCCCCAGCATTTT; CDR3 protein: CASSLGQGPYSNQPQHF
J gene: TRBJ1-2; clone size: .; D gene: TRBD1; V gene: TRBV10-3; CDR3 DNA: TGTGCCATCAGTGACTCTCCGACAGGGCCTACTAACTATGGCTACACCTTC; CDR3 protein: CAISDSPTGPTNYGYTF
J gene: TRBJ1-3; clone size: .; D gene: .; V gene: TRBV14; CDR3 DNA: TGTGCCAGCAGCCAAGCCAGGGGCGCGAAAGGAAACACCATATATTTT; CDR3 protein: CASSQARGAKGNTIYF
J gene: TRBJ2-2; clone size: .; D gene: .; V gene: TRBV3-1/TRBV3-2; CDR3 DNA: TGTGCCAGCAGCCCGGGACTGGCGAACACCGGGGAGCTGTTTTTT; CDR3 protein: CASSPGLANTGELFF
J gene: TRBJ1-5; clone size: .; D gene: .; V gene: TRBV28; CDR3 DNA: TGTGCCAGCAGTTTATTGGCAGGGGAAAATCAGCCCCAGCATTTT; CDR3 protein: CASSLLAGENQPQHF
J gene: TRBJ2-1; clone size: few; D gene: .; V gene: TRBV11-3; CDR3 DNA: TGTGCCAGCAGCACAAGGGGGTCGAACAATGAGCAGTTCTTC; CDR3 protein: CASSTRGSNNEQFF
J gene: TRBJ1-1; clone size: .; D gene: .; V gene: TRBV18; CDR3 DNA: TGTGCCAGCTCACCACCGATGGCAGGGGATACTGAAGCTTTCTTT; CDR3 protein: CASSPPMAGDTEAFF
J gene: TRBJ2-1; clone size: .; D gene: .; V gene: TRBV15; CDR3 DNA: TGTGCCACCAGCAGAGGGTGGGGGGTTAGCTCCTACAATGAGCAGTTCTTC; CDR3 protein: CATSRGWGVSSYNEQFF
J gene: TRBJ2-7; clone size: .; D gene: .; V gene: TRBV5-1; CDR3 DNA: TGCGCCAGCAGCTTGGAAGGGACACCAGCCTACGAGCAGTACTTC; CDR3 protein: CASSLEGTPAYEQYF
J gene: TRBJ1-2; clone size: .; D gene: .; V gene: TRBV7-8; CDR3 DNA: TGTGCCAGCAGCGCAAACTGGGGGGGGAATTATGGCTACACCTTC; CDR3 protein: CASSANWGGNYGYTF
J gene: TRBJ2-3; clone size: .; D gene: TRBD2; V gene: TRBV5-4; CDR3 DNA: TGTGCCAGCAGTCGAGCGGGGGGGCTCACAGATACGCAGTATTTT; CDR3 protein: CASSRAGGLTDTQYF
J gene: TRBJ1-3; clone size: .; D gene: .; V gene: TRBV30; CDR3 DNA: TGTGCCTGGGGGCCAGGAAACTCTGGAAACACCATATATTTT; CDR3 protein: CAWGPGNSGNTIYF
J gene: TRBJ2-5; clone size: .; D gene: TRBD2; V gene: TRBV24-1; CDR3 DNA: TGTGCCACCAGTGACCCCGGGGGAGCGGGGTGGGAGACCCAGTACTTC; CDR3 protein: CATSDPGGAGWETQYF
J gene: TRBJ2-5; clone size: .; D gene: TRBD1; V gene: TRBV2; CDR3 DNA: TGTGCCAGCAGTAGGGACAGGGGAGAGACCCAGTACTTC; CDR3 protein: CASSRDRGETQYF
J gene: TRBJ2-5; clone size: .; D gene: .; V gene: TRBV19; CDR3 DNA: TGTGCCAGTAGTATAGGAGACAGGTCGGGGACCCAGTACTTC; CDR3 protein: CASSIGDRSGTQYF
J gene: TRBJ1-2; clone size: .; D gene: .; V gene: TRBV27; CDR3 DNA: TGTGCCAGCAGACCAACAGGGTCCTATGGCTACACCTTC; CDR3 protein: CASRPTGSYGYTF
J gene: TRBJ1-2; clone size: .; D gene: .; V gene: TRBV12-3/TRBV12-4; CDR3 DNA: TGTGCCAGCTGGGGGAGGGTTGGCCAGGGCTACACCTTC; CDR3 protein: CASWGRVGQGYTF
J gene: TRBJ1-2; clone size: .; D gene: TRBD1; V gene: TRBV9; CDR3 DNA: TGTGCCAGCAGCGTAACTGACGGTTCCCGGGACAGGGGGATAATTAACTATGGCTACACCTTC; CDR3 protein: CASSVTDGSRDRGIINYGYTF
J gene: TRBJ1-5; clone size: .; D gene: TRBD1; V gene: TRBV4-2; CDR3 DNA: TGTGCCAGCAGCCACGGACAGGGAAATCAGCCCCAGCATTTT; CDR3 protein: CASSHGQGNQPQHF
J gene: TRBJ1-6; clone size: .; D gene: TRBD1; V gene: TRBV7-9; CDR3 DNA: TGTGCCAGCAGCTTGGGGGGGACAGGGCAATCACCCCTCCACTTT; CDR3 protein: CASSLGGTGQSPLHF
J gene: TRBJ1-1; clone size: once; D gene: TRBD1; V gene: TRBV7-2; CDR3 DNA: TGTGCCAGCAGCGACAAGACAGGGGTGAACACTGAAGCTTTCTTT; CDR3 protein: CASSDKTGVNTEAFF
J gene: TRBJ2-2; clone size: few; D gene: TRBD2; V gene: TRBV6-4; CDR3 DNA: TGTGCCAGCAGTACAATAGCGGGGGATGTTACCGGGGAGCTGTTTTTT; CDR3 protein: CASSTIAGDVTGELFF
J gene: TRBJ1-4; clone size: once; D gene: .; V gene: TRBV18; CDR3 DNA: TGTGCCAGCTCACCACTCCAGGGAAGCCTCCATGAAAAACTGTTTTTT; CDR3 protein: CASSPLQGSLHEKLFF
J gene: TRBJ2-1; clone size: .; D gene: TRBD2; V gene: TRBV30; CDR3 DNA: TGTGCCCAGCTAGCGGGGGGGCACAATGAGCAGTTCTTC; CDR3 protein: CAQLAGGHNEQFF
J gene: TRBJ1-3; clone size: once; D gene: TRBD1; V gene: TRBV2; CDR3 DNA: TGTGCCAGCAGGACGGACAGGGGCGGAAACACCATATATTTT; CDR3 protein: CASRTDRGGNTIYF
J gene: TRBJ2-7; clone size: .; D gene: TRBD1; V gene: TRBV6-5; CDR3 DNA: TGTGCCAGCAGTTACCGGGGACAGCCCATCTACGAGCAGTACTTC; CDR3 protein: CASSYRGQPIYEQYF
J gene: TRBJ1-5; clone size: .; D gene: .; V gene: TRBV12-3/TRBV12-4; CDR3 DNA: TGTGCCAGCGGAACAGGGTATCAGCCCCAGCATTTT; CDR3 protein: CASGTGYQPQHF
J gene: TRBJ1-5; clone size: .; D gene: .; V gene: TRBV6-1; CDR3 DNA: TGTGCCAGCAGTGAAACCTCAGATCAGCCCCAGCATTTT; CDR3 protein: CASSETSDQPQHF
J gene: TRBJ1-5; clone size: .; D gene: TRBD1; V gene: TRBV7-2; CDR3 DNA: TGTGCCAGCAGCTTGAGGGACAGTCATAGCAATCAGCCCCAGCATTTT; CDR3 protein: CASSLRDSHSNQPQHF
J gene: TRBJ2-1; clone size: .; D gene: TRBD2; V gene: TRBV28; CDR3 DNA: TGTGCCAGCAGCCCCCCAGGGGGTAGCGGGGGCCTCAATGAGCAGTTCTTC; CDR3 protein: CASSPPGGSGGLNEQFF
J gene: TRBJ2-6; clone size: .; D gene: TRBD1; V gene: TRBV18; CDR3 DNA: TGTGCCAGCTCACCATTCCCCTCCCCCGGGACAGGGGGATCCGGGGCCAACGTCCTGACTTTC; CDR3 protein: CASSPFPSPGTGGSGANVLTF
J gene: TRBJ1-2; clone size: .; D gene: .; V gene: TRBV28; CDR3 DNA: TGTGCCATCTCCCTAGAGGATCACGGCTACACCTTC; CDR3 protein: CAISLEDHGYTF
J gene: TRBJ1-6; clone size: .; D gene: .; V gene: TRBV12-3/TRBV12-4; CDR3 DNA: TGTGCCAGCGGAGGGGAATATAATTCACCCCTCCACTTT; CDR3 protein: CASGGEYNSPLHF
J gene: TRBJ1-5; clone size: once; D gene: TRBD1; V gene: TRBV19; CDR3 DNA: TGTGCCAGTAGTATGAAGGGACAGGGAAGACAGCCCCAGCATTTT; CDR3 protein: CASSMKGQGRQPQHF
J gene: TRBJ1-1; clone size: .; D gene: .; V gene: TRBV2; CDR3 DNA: TGTGCCAGCGAACTGACAGAGAACACTGAAGCTTTCTTT; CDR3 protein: CASELTENTEAFF
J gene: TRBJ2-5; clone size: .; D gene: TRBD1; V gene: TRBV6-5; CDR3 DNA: TGTGCCATAGACAGGGGGAGAATGGGTGAAGAGACCCAGTACTTC; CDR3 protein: CAIDRGRMGEETQYF